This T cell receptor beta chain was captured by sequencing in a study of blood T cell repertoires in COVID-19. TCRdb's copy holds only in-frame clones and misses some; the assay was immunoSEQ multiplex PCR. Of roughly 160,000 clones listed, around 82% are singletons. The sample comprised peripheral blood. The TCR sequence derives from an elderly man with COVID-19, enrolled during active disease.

DNA of the CDR3: TGCGCCAGCAGCCCGGACAGCGGGAGGGATGGACCCCTCCACTTT. This codes for CASSPDSGRDGPLHF. The chain uses TRBV5-1 and TRBJ1-6; tentatively, D is TRBD1 (6 bases). The CDR3 has 15 residues. Trimming cost V 4 bases and J 12 bases, with 20 bases left between them. CDR1 and CDR2 from the germline V gene are SGHRS and YFSETQ.